This T cell receptor (beta chain) comes out of a study of blood T cell repertoires in COVID-19. Study background: COVID-19 samples, acute and convalescent, were from the United States, Italy and Spain.

V dropped 2 bases and J dropped 2 bases, with 10 bases sitting between them. The CDR3 has 16 residues. CDR1 is SNHLY and CDR2 is FYNNEI in the germline V gene. In the original analysis: By means of reference gene primer amplification, nucleated cell counts were estimated. Libraries were prepared by immunoSEQ multiplex PCR; TCRdb keeps only in-frame clonotypes and omits some of them. That table supplies the V and J calls and clone size; D and trimming were determined from the DNA. The data show over 150,000 clones, with approximately 88% seen just once and 3.2% held by the top ten. This study enrolled people aged about 18 to 95 from roughly 24 US geographic areas. Donors in Cohort 3 who had recovered were those with two negative PCRs, healthcare professional clearance, or resolution of their symptoms.

This sequence joins TRBV2 and TRBJ1-6, with D hard to call. The source of this sequence is a woman between 25 and 40 years old who had recovered from COVID-19. The sequenced sample was PBMCs or T cells enriched from blood (not recorded which). The CDR3 sequence is CASSEYGRTYNSPLHF. CDR3 sequence (DNA): TGTGCCAGCAGTGAATACGGGAGGACCTATAATTCACCCCTCCACTTT.